Reported below is one T cell receptor beta chain. The data derive from a study of cytomegalovirus exposure and HLA in healthy donors. Per the germline V gene, CDR1 is SGHRS and CDR2 is YFSETQ. CDR3 size: 18 residues. V trimming: 3 bases; J trimming: 3 bases; junction bases outside the gene matches: 10. PCR involved 60 Vbeta and 13 Jbeta primers. Clones were sequenced by immunoSEQ multiplex PCR, and TCRdb holds only the in-frame ones, with some missing. The specimen's table records fewer than 100,000 clones. The sequence was collected from a man aged 45-65 years in good health and CMV-seronegative. The rearrangement uses TRBV5-1 and TRBJ2-6; TRBD1 matches 9 bases. The sequencing sample was made of PBMCs. The CDR3 DNA reads TGCGCCAGCAGCTCCGCGGGACAGGGTCTCATTGGGGCCAACGTCCTGACTTTC. It translates to CASSSAGQGLIGANVLTF.